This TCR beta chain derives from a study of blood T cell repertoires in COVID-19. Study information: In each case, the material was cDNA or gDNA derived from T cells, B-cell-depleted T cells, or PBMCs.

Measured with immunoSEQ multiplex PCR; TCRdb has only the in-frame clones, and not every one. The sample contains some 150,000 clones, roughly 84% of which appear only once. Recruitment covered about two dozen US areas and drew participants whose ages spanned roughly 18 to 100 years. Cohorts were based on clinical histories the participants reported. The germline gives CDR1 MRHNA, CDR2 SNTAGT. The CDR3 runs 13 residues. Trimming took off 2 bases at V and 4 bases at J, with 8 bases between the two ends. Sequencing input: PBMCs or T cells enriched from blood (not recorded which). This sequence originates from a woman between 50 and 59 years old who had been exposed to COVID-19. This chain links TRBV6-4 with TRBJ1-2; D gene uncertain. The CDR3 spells CASSDGVGYGYTF. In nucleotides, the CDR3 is TGTGCCAGCAGTGACGGAGTTGGCTATGGCTACACCTTC.